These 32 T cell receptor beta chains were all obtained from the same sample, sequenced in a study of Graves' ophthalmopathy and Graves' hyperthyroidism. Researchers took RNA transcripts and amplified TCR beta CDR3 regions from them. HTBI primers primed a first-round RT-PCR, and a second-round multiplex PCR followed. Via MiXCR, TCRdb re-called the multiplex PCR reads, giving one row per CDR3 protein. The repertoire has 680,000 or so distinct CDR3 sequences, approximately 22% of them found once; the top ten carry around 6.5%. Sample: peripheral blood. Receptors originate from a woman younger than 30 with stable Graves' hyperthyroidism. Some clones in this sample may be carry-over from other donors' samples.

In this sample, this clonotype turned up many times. The CDR3 nucleotides read TGTGCCAGCAGCCAAGACCCCCATGCGGTAGAGACCCAGTACTTC. Its protein is CASSQDPHAVETQYF. The chain has TRBV3-1 and TRBJ2-5; D remains ambiguous. The CDR3 consists of 15 residues. V dropped 0 bases and J dropped 4 bases, with 12 bases sitting between them. Germline CDR1 is LGHDT and CDR2 is YNNKEL (reference sequence).

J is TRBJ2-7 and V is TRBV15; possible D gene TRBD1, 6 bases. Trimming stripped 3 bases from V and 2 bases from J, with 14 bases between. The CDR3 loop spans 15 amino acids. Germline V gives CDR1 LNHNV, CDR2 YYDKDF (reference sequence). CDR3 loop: CATSRGAHPPYEQYF. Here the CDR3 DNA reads TGTGCCACCAGCAGGGGGGCACACCCGCCCTACGAGCAGTACTTC.

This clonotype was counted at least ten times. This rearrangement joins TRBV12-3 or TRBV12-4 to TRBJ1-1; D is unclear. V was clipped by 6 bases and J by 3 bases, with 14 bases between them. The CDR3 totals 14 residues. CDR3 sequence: CASSPGRGYTEAFF. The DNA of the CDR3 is TGTGCCAGCAGCCCCGGCCGAGGATACACTGAAGCTTTCTTT.

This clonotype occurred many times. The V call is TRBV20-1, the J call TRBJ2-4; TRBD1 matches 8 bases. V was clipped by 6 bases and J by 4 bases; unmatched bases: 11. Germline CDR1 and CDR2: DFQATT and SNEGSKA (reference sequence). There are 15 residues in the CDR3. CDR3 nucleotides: TGCAGTGCCCCCCCAACTACAGGGGGAAAAAACATTCAGTACTTC. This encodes CSAPPTTGGKNIQYF.

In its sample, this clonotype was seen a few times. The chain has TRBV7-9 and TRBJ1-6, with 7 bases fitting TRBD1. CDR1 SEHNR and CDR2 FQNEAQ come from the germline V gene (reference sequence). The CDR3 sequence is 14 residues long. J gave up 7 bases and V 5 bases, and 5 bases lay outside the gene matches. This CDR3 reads CASSPQGFNSPLHF. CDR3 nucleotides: TGTGCCAGCAGCCCACAGGGGTTCAATTCACCCCTCCACTTT.

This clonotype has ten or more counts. DNA for the CDR3: TGTGCCAGCAGCTCCGGTGGGTGGCAGGCTGGGGGCTACACCTTC. As protein: CASSSGGWQAGGYTF. V and J are TRBV7-9 and TRBJ1-2; D is unclear. CDR3 size: 15 residues. Germline V gene lookup returns CDR1 SEHNR and CDR2 FQNEAQ (reference sequence). The V end lost 4 bases, the J end lost 8 bases, and 20 bases lay between the germline ends.

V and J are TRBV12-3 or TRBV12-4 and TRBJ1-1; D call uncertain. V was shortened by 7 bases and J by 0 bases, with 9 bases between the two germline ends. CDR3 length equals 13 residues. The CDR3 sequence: CASIPRVNTEAFF. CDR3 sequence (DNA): TGTGCCAGCATCCCTCGGGTGAACACTGAAGCTTTCTTT.

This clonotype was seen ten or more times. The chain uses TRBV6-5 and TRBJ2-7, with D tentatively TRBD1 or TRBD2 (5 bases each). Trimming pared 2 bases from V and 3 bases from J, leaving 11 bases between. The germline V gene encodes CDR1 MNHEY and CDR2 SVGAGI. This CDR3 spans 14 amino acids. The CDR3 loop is CASSYPGRIYEQYF. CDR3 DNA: TGTGCCAGCAGTTACCCGGGGCGGATCTACGAGCAGTACTTC.

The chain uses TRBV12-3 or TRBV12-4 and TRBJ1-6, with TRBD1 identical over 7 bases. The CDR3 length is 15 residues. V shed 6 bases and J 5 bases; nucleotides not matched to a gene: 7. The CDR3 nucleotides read TGTGCCAGCAGGCTCACCGGGACAGATAATTCACCCCTCCACTTT. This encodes CASRLTGTDNSPLHF.

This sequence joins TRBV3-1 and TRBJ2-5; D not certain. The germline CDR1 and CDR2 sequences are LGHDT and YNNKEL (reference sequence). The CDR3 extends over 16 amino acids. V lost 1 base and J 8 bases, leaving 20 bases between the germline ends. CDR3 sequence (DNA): TGTGCCAGCAGCCAAGTTCCTGGGTCTGCCGGAGATACCCAGTACTTC. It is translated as CASSQVPGSAGDTQYF.

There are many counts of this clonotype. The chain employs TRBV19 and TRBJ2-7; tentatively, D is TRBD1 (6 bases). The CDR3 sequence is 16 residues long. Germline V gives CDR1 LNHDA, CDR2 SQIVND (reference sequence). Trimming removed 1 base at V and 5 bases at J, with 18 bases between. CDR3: CASSIGSGHLMDEQYF. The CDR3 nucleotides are TGTGCCAGTAGTATAGGGTCGGGACATTTAATGGACGAGCAGTACTTC.

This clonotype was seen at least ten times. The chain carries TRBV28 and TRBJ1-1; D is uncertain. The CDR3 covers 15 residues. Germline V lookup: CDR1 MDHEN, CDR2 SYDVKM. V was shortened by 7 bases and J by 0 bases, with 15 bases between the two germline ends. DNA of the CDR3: TGTGCCAGCACCGCCCGGACCGCTTTGAACACTGAAGCTTTCTTT. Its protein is CASTARTALNTEAFF.

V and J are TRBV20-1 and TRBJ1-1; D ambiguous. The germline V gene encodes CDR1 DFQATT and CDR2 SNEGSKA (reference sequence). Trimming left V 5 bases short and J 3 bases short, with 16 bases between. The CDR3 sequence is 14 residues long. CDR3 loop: CSASRPLGYTEAFF. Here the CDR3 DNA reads TGCAGTGCTTCCCGACCTCTGGGGTACACTGAAGCTTTCTTT.

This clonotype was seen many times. CDR3 residues: CASRPLRARRQETQYF. The CDR3 DNA reads as TGTGCCAGCAGGCCCCTTAGGGCCCGCCGGCAAGAGACCCAGTACTTC. The rearrangement links TRBV28 to TRBJ2-5; no clear D gene. This CDR3 spans 16 amino acids. V lost 6 bases to trimming and J lost 2 bases, with 19 bases between them. Germline CDR1 is MDHEN and CDR2 is SYDVKM.

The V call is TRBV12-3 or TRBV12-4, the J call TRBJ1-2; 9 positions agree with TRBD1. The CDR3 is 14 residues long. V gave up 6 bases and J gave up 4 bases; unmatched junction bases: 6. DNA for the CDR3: TGTGCCAGCAGGGTCTCGACAGGGGGCTATGGCTACACCTTC. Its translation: CASRVSTGGYGYTF.

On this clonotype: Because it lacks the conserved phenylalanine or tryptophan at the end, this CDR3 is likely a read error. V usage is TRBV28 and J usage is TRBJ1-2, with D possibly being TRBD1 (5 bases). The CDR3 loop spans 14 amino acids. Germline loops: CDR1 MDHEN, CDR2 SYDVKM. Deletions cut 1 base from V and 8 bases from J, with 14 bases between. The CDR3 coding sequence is TGTGCCAGCAGTTTATTGGCAGGGAGCATGGGCTACACCCTC. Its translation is CASSLLAGSMGYTL.

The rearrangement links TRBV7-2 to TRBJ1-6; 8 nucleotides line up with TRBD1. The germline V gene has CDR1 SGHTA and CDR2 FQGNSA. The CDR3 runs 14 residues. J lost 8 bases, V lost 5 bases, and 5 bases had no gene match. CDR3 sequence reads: CASSDGTGHSPLHF. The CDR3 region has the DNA TGTGCCAGCAGCGACGGGACAGGACATTCACCCCTCCACTTT.

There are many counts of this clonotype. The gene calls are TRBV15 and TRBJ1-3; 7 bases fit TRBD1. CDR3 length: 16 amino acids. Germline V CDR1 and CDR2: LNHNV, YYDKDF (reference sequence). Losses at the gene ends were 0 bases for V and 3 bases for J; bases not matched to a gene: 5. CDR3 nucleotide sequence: TGTGCCACCAGCAGAGAGGCCACAGGGGATGGAAACACCATATATTTT. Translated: CATSREATGDGNTIYF. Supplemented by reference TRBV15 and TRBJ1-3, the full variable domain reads DAMVIQNPRYQVTQFGKPVTLSCSQTLNHNVMYWYQQKSSQAPKLLFHYYDKDFNNEADTPDNFQSRRPNTSFCFLDIRSPGLGDTAMYLCATSREATGDGNTIYFGEGSWLTVV.

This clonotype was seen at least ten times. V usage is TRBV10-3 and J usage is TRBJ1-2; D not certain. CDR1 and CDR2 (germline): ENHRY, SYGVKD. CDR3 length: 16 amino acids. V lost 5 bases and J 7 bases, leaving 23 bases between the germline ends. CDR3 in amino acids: CAISKGATMESSGYTF. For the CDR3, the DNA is TGTGCCATCAGTAAGGGCGCTACGATGGAGAGTAGTGGCTACACCTTC.

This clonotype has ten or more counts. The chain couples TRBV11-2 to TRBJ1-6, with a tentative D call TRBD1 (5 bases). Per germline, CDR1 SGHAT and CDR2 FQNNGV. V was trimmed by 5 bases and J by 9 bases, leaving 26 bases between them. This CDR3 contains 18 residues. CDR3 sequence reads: CASSPSWGRTLGVSPLHF. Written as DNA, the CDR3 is TGTGCCAGCAGCCCCAGTTGGGGACGGACGTTAGGCGTTTCACCCCTCCACTTT.

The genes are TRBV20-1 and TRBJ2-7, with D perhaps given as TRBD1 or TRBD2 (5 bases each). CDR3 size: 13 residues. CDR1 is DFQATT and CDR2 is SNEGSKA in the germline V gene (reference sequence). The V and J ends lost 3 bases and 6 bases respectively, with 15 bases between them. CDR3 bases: TGCAGTGCTAGCCGGGACCGCCGCGCCGAGCAGTACTTC. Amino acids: CSASRDRRAEQYF.

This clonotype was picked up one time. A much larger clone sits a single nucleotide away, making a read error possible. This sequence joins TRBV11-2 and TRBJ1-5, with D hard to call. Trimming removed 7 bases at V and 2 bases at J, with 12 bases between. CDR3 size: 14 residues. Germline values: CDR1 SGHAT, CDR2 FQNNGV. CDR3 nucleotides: TGTGCCAGCAACTCCGCCCGGGGCAATCAGCCCCAGCATTTT. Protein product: CASNSARGNQPQHF.

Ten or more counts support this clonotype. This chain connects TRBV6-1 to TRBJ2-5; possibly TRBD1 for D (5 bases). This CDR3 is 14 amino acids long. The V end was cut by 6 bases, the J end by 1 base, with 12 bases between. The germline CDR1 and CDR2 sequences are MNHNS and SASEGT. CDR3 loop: CASRPRQLQETQYF. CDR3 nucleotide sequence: TGTGCCAGCAGACCCCGACAGCTCCAAGAGACCCAGTACTTC.

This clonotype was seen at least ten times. The CDR3 loop reads CASSHGTAALGYTF. CDR3 coding DNA: TGTGCCAGCAGCCACGGGACAGCCGCCTTGGGCTACACCTTC. This chain joins TRBV11-2 and TRBJ1-2, with 7 bases matching TRBD1. The CDR3 contains 14 residues. The V gene end was trimmed by 5 bases and the J gene end by 8 bases; junction bases not matched to a gene: 11. The germline CDR1 and CDR2 sequences are SGHAT and FQNNGV. The variable domain in full, completed from reference TRBV11-2 and TRBJ1-2, reads EAGVAQSPRYKIIEKRQSVAFWCNPISGHATLYWYQQILGQGPKLLIQFQNNGVVDDSQLPKDRFSAERLKGVDSTLKIQPAKLEDSAVYLCASSHGTAALGYTFGSGTRLTVV.

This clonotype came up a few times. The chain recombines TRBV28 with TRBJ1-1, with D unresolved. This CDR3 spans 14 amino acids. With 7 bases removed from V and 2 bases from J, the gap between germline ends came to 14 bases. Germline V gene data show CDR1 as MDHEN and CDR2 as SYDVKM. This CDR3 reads CASTEQPVNTEAFF. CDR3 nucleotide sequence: TGTGCCAGCACCGAACAGCCCGTCAACACTGAAGCTTTCTTT.

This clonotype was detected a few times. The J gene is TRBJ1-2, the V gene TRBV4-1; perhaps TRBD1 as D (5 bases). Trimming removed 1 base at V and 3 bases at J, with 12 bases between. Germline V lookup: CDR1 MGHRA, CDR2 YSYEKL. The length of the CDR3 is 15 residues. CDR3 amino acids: CASSQVVGGDYGYTF. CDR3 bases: TGCGCCAGCAGCCAAGTGGTTGGGGGGGACTATGGCTACACCTTC.

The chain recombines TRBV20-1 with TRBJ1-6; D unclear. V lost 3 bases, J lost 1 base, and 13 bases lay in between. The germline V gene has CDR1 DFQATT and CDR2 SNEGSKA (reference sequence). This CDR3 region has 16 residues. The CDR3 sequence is CSASNRLDSYNSPLHF. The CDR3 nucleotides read TGCAGTGCTAGTAACCGGTTAGATTCCTATAATTCACCCCTCCACTTT.

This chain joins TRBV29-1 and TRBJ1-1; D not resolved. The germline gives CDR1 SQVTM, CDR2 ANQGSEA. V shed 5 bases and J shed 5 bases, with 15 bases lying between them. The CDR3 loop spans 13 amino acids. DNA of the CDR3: TGCAGCGTTTGGACGGTGCTAAGTACTGAAGCTTTCTTT. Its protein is CSVWTVLSTEAFF. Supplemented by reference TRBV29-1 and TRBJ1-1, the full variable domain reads SAVISQKPSRDICQRGTSLTIQCQVDSQVTMMFWYRQQPGQSLTLIATANQGSEATYESGFVIDKFPISRPNLTFSTLTVSNMSPEDSSIYLCSVWTVLSTEAFFGQGTRLTVV.

CDR3 loop: CATETRQGLATEAFF. The CDR3 DNA reads as TGTGCCACCGAAACCCGACAGGGTCTGGCCACTGAAGCTTTCTTT. The chain is built from TRBV10-3 and TRBJ1-1; 7 nucleotides line up with TRBD1. V lost 10 bases and J lost 4; bases outside the gene matches: 15. Germline-derived CDR1 and CDR2 are ENHRY and SYGVKD. The CDR3 length is 15 residues.

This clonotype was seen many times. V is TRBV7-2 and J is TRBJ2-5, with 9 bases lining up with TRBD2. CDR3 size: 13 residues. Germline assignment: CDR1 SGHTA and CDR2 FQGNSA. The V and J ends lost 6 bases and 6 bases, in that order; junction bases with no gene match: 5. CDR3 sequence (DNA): TGTGCCAGCAGGGGGACTAGCTGGAAGACCCAGTACTTC. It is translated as CASRGTSWKTQYF.

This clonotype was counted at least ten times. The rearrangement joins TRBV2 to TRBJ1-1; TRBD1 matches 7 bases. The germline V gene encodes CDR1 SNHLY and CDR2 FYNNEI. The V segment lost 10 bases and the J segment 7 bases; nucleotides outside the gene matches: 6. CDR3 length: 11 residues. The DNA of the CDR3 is TGTGCCATTAACAGGGGCAATGAAGCTTTCTTT. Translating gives CAINRGNEAFF.

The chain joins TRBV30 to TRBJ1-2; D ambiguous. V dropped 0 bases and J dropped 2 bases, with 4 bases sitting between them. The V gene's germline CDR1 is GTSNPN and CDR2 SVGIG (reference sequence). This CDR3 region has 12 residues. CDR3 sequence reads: CAWSVSNYGYTF. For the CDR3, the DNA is TGTGCCTGGAGTGTGTCGAACTATGGCTACACCTTC.